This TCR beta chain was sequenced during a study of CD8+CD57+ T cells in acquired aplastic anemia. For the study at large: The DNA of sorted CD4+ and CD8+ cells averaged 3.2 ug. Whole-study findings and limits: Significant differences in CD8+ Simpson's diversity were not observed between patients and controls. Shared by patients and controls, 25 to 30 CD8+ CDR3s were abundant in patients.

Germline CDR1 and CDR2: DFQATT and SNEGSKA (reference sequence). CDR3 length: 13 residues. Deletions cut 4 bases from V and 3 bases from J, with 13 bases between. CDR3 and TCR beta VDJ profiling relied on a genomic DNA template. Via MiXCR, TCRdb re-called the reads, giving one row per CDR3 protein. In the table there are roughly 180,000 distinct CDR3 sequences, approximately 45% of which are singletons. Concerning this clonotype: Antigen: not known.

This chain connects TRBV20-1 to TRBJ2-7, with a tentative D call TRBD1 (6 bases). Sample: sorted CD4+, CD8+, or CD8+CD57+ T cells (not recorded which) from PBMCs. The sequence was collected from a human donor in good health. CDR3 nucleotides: TGCAGTGCTAATGCCGACAGGAACTACGAGCAGTACTTC. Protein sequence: CSANADRNYEQYF.